This T cell receptor beta chain was documented in a study of blood T cell repertoires in COVID-19 (dated by TCRdb to the early 2020s). As for the study more broadly: Collaborator samples came from the United States, Italy and Spain and covered acute and convalescent phases of COVID-19. Where available, HLA class I and class II types were obtained from metadata supplied by the sample provider rather than from assay-based typing. Samples came from the ongoing ImmuneRACE study (first 160 participants) plus 1,254 subjects from 6 global collaborators. The material from the prospective study consisted of cDNA or gDNA derived from T cells, B-cell-depleted T cells, or PBMCs. A freely available public database, intended as a resource for researchers studying the immune response to SARS-CoV-2, is where the repertoires were released. The sample metadata nearly always contained a de-identified subject ID, COVID-19 status, age in years and sex. Deeply sampled blood TCRbeta repertoires from subjects exposed to, actively infected with, or recovered from COVID-19 were included in the dataset.

General findings and caveats noted by the study authors: The quantity of clinical and demographic metadata differed by source and by participant and was supplied without curation.

The collaborating institutions used their own protocols to collect whole blood in K2EDTA tubes. For TCRbeta analysis, collaborators shipped samples in one of three forms: frozen whole blood, isolated PBMCs, or DNA extracted from either of those sample types. The CDR3 goes from the cysteine to the phenylalanine over 13 residues. Only the CDR3 DNA is retained, 39 bases long and in frame from the first base. The germline ends are 11 bases apart after V is trimmed by 0 bases and J by 9 bases. CDR1 and CDR2, per the germline V gene, are SGHDT and YYEEEE. TCRbeta CDR3 regions were amplified from genomic DNA by means of the immunoSEQ Assay, a bias-controlled multiplex PCR. Processing in the source paper ran as follows. The number of nucleated cells in each sample was estimated from the amplification of reference gene primers within the assay. Sequence reads were collapsed and filtered to measure the absolute abundance of every unique TCRbeta CDR3 rearrangement. Productive Simpson clonality was computed per sample as the square root of Simpson's diversity index over productive rearrangements. Here the immuneACCESS table is served through TCRdb, limited to in-frame sequences with V and J called. Missing clones are a known gap in these copies; in checked studies unresolved V genes cover under half, and the rest lacks a known reason. The DNA gave D and trimming, while V, J and clone size come from that table. The sample includes about 120,000 clones, with less than 75% observed a single time. 0.75% to 0.9% of the sample is in the top ten clones.

As regards this clone: No cognate antigen has been identified for it. Per-base qualities were not stored, and no clone one base away is much larger.

Sequenced material: peripheral blood. The TCR comes from a human donor with acute or convalescent COVID-19. The donor label of this sample is uncertain. The V gene is TRBV5-6 and the J gene is TRBJ2-3; no D segment can be confidently identified. The nucleotide sequence reads TGTGCCAGCAGCTTGGACCTCCACGGGACGCAGTATTTT. Its protein reads: CASSLDLHGTQYF. Outside the CDR3, residues come from the reference TRBV5-6 and TRBJ2-3 proteins, so the full variable domain is: DAGVTQSPTHLIKTRGQQVTLRCSPKSGHDTVSWYQQALGQGPQFIFQYYEEEERQRGNFPDRFSGHQFPNYSSELNVNALLLGDSALYLCASSLDLHGTQYFGPGTRLTVL.